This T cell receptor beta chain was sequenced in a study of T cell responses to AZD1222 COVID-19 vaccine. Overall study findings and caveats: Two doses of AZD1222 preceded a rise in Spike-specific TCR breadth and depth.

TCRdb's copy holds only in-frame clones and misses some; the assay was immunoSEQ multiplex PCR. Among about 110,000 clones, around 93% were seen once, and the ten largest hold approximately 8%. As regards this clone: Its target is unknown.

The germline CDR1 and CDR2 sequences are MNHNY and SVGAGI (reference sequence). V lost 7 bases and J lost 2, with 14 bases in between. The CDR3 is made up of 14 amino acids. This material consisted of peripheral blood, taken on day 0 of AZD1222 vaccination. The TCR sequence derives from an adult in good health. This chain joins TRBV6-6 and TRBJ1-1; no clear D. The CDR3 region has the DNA TGTGCCAGCACCCCAATTATTAGAAACACTGAAGCTTTCTTT. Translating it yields CASTPIIRNTEAFF.